Each of the 22 T cell receptor beta chains below was sequenced from the same sample in a study of T-cell reconstitution after alpha-beta-depleted transplantation in children. Molecular barcoding with unique molecular identifiers was used for the TCRbeta library. TCRdb re-analysed the PCR reads in MiXCR, keeping a single row per CDR3 protein. The table has approximately 500,000 distinct CDR3 sequences, more than 20% seen once; the top ten hold approximately 33%. The source material was PBMCs, sampled before TCRalphabeta/CD19-depleted stem cell transplant. The receptor source for this set is a boy under two years old with Wiskott-Aldrich syndrome, due to receive a stem cell transplant.

This clonotype turned up a few times. This chain uses TRBV6-1 with TRBJ2-7; 7 bases are shared with TRBD2. The CDR3 runs 17 residues. Germline V CDR1 and CDR2: MNHNS, SASEGT. V was clipped by 2 bases and J by 2 bases; unmatched bases: 12. The CDR3 DNA sequence: TGTGCCAGCAGTGAAAAGTCGGGCCGCGGGGGAACCTACGAGCAGTACTTC. Translation gives CASSEKSGRGGTYEQYF.

This clonotype was recorded a few times. The chain carries TRBV6-4 and TRBJ2-7; 7 bases line up with TRBD2. With 9 bases clipped from V and 0 bases from J, the junction kept 8 bases outside the gene matches. The CDR3 runs 14 residues. Germline assignment: CDR1 MRHNA and CDR2 SNTAGT. The CDR3 loop is CASSRGEVSYEQYF. The CDR3 nucleotides are TGTGCCAGTAGTCGGGGGGAGGTCTCCTACGAGCAGTACTTC.

The rearrangement links TRBV30 to TRBJ2-1; 8 bases are a match to TRBD2. The J segment lost 9 bases and the V segment lost 0 bases, leaving 7 bases of the junction unmatched. CDR1 and CDR2 from the germline V gene are GTSNPN and SVGIG (reference sequence). The CDR3 is made up of 14 amino acids. CDR3 DNA sequence: TGTGCCTGGAGTGTAGACGGGAGGGGGAGTGAGCAGTTCTTC. Translating it yields CAWSVDGRGSEQFF.

This clonotype has more than one count but fewer than ten. The rearrangement joins TRBV20-1 to TRBJ2-2, with TRBD2 matching over 8 bases. In germline, CDR1 is DFQATT, CDR2 SNEGSKA (reference sequence). The CDR3 length is 15 residues. With V trimmed by 2 bases and J by 6 bases, 8 bases remained unmatched. The CDR3 region has the DNA TGCAGTGCTAGAACGACTAGCGCGTCGTCCGGGGAGCTGTTTTTT. It yields the protein CSARTTSASSGELFF.

This chain uses TRBV4-1 with TRBJ1-1; D is possibly TRBD1 (5 bases). Trimming shortened V by 3 bases and J by 0 bases, and 20 bases separated the two germline ends. The CDR3 extends over 18 amino acids. CDR1 is MGHRA, CDR2 YSYEKL, per germline. CDR3: CASSHLGVGWYMNTEAFF. The CDR3 DNA follows: TGCGCCAGCAGCCATTTAGGGGTCGGCTGGTATATGAACACTGAAGCTTTCTTT.

Of note for this clonotype: At one end, the junction sequence differs from germline, possibly due to a read error. CDR3 coding DNA: TGTGCCACTCGACAGAGTAGCACAGATCCGCAGTATTTT. Protein sequence: CATRQSSTDPQYF. The chain has TRBV10-3 and TRBJ2-3, with TRBD1 as a possible D gene (5 bases). The CDR3 is 13 amino acids. Germline V gives CDR1 ENHRY, CDR2 SYGVKD.

This clonotype was found a few times. This chain connects TRBV12-3 or TRBV12-4 to TRBJ1-3, with no clear D. Between the trimmed V and J ends, which lost 6 bases and 4 bases, there was a span of 7 bases. This CDR3 contains 12 residues. As DNA, the CDR3 is TGTGCCAGCAGGCTCAACGGAAACACCATATATTTT. Its protein product is CASRLNGNTIYF.

This clonotype was seen only a few times. The chain is built from TRBV11-2 and TRBJ2-1; unclear D gene. Deletions cut 4 bases from V and 12 bases from J, with 22 bases between. The germline V gene has CDR1 SGHAT and CDR2 FQNNGV. The CDR3 extends over 15 amino acids. In DNA form, the CDR3 reads TGTGCCAGCAGCTCCTATAGTGGGCTTTCATTTGGGCAGTTCTTC. Its protein product is CASSSYSGLSFGQFF.

This clonotype was seen a few times. This chain uses TRBV3-1 with TRBJ2-5, with D possibly matching TRBD2 (5 bases). The CDR3 totals 13 residues. Trimming removed 7 bases at V and 5 bases at J, with 14 bases between. CDR1 LGHDT and CDR2 YNNKEL come from the germline V gene (reference sequence). CDR3 region: CASNLRWEETQYF. The CDR3 region has the DNA TGTGCCAGCAACCTACGGTGGGAGGAGACCCAGTACTTC.

The rearrangement links TRBV5-1 to TRBJ2-1; 8 bases agree with TRBD2. Germline CDR1 is SGHRS and CDR2 is YFSETQ. The trim removed 6 bases at V and 0 bases at J, leaving 5 bases unmatched. The CDR3 extends over 15 amino acids. CDR3: CASKHGRASYNEQFF. The DNA of the CDR3 is TGCGCCAGCAAACACGGGAGGGCCTCCTACAATGAGCAGTTCTTC.

The V and J genes are TRBV12-3 or TRBV12-4 and TRBJ1-6, with 7 bases matching TRBD1. V dropped 3 bases and J dropped 5; count of bases not matched to a gene: 1. This CDR3 spans 14 amino acids. The CDR3 protein is CASSLTGNNSPLHF. For the CDR3, the DNA is TGTGCCAGCAGTTTGACAGGGAATAATTCACCCCTCCACTTT.

The chain joins TRBV20-1 to TRBJ1-5; D is possibly TRBD1 (5 bases). This CDR3 has 12 amino acids. Per germline, CDR1 DFQATT and CDR2 SNEGSKA (reference sequence). Trimming cost V 1 base and J 6 bases, with 7 bases left between them. CDR3 sequence: CSARGGVQPQHF. The CDR3 coding sequence is TGCAGTGCTAGAGGAGGGGTTCAGCCCCAGCATTTT.

This chain connects TRBV25-1 to TRBJ1-6; TRBD1 might be the D (5 bases). Germline CDR1 is MGHDK and CDR2 is SYGVNS. The CDR3 loop spans 14 amino acids. The ends were cut back, 4 bases at V and 9 bases at J, with 13 bases in the middle. Written as DNA, the CDR3 is TGTGCCAGCAGTGGTGGCAGGGTGGGTTCACCCCTCCACTTT. As protein: CASSGGRVGSPLHF.

This clonotype was seen a handful of times. This sequence joins TRBV10-3 and TRBJ1-1; D unclear. The CDR3 has 12 amino acids. Germline V gene sequence: CDR1 ENHRY, CDR2 SYGVKD. V was clipped by 2 bases and J by 4 bases, with 5 bases between them. The CDR3, as DNA: TGTGCCATCAGTGAGGGAGGCACTGAAGCTTTCTTT. Translating gives CAISEGGTEAFF.

This clonotype has a handful of counts. The chain joins TRBV4-2 to TRBJ2-7; D perhaps matches TRBD2 (5 bases). V dropped 2 bases and J dropped 4 bases, with 15 bases sitting between them. The CDR3 covers 15 residues. Germline values: CDR1 LGHNA, CDR2 YNFKEQ. The CDR3, as DNA: TGTGCCAGCAGCCAACGGCCCGGGCCGGGGTACGAGCAGTACTTC. This encodes CASSQRPGPGYEQYF.

This clonotype was picked up a small number of times. This chain links TRBV28 with TRBJ2-7; 10 nucleotides align to TRBD2. The CDR3 has 14 residues. Trimming removed 7 bases from V and 4 bases from J; junction bases left unmatched: 7. Germline values: CDR1 MDHEN, CDR2 SYDVKM. The CDR3 sequence: CASTRLAGAYEQYF. DNA for the CDR3: TGTGCCAGCACCCGACTAGCGGGTGCGTACGAGCAGTACTTC. Supplemented by reference TRBV28 and TRBJ2-7, the full variable domain reads DVKVTQSSRYLVKRTGEKVFLECVQDMDHENMFWYRQDPGLGLRLIYFSYDVKMKEKGDIPEGYSVSREKKERFSLILESASTNQTSMYLCASTRLAGAYEQYFGPGTRLTVT.

This clonotype appeared a single time. The J gene is TRBJ2-1, the V gene TRBV2; no definite D call. Germline V gives CDR1 SNHLY, CDR2 FYNNEI. The CDR3 contains 14 residues. V dropped 6 bases and J dropped 4 bases, with 13 bases sitting between them. The CDR3: CASRVWNHYNEQFF. The CDR3 nucleotides read TGTGCCAGCAGAGTTTGGAACCATTACAATGAGCAGTTCTTC.

The chain employs TRBV29-1 and TRBJ2-5; TRBD1 might be the D (6 bases). Germline V gene data show CDR1 as SQVTM and CDR2 as ANQGSEA. V gave up 6 bases and J gave up 5 bases, with 22 bases separating them. The CDR3 covers 15 residues. The CDR3 nucleotides read TGCAGCGTACAACCGAATAACAGGGTCCGCGAGACCCAGTACTTC. Residues: CSVQPNNRVRETQYF.

The J gene is TRBJ2-3, the V gene TRBV29-1, with TRBD1 identical over 10 bases. V trimming: 6 bases; J trimming: 1 base; junction bases outside the gene matches: 4. Germline assignment: CDR1 SQVTM and CDR2 ANQGSEA. The CDR3 runs 14 residues. In DNA form, the CDR3 reads TGCAGCGTCCCCGACAGGGGGCGCACAGATACGCAGTATTTT. Translation gives CSVPDRGRTDTQYF.

In this sample, this clonotype turned up a few times. This chain connects TRBV20-1 to TRBJ2-7; D uncertain. The CDR3 contains 10 residues. With 4 bases removed from V and 3 bases from J, the gap between germline ends came to 4 bases. CDR1 DFQATT and CDR2 SNEGSKA come from the germline V gene (reference sequence). The CDR3 DNA reads as TGCAGTGCTACCATCTACGAGCAGTACTTC. The encoded protein is CSATIYEQYF.

In its sample, this clonotype was seen a few times. The J gene is TRBJ2-7, the V gene TRBV27; possibly TRBD2 for D (7 bases). V was shortened by 7 bases and J by 4 bases, with 17 bases between the two germline ends. Per germline, CDR1 MNHEY and CDR2 SMNVEV (reference sequence). The CDR3 is 14 residues long. CDR3 residues: CASKGGRGGYEQYF. The DNA for the CDR3 is TGTGCCAGCAAAGGCGGGAGAGGGGGTTACGAGCAGTACTTC.

This clonotype was found a few times. This chain uses TRBV5-1 with TRBJ2-4; 10 nucleotides align to TRBD2. Germline V gene lookup returns CDR1 SGHRS and CDR2 YFSETQ. CDR3 length: 17 residues. J lost 0 bases, V lost 0 bases, and 3 bases had no gene match. CDR3 protein: CASSLARTSGAKNIQYF. CDR3 bases: TGCGCCAGCAGCTTGGCCCGGACTAGCGGAGCCAAAAACATTCAGTACTTC.